Listed here are 32 T cell receptor beta chains from one sample, sequenced in a study of preoperative IRX-2 immunotherapy in early breast cancer. Treatment here: preoperative locoregional IRX-2 cytokine immunotherapy. Profiled with immunoSEQ multiplex PCR; TCRdb holds only in-frame clones, not every one. Found here are around 39,000 clones, 85% to 95% of them singletons; the top ten hold more than 1.5%. The source was tumor tissue, collected after IRX-2 immunotherapy. These receptors all come from a human donor with breast cancer.

V gene TRBV30 combines with J gene TRBJ1-3; 7 bases fit TRBD1. V shed 7 bases, J shed 0 bases, and the junction held 6 bases outside the gene matches. This CDR3 region has 14 residues. The germline CDR1 and CDR2 sequences are GTSNPN and SVGIG (reference sequence). The CDR3 sequence is CAFGQDASGNTIYF. The CDR3 DNA reads TGTGCCTTTGGACAGGACGCCTCTGGAAACACCATATATTTT.

The chain employs TRBV10-3 and TRBJ1-4; 7 nucleotides agree with TRBD1. After removal of 10 bases from V and 0 bases from J, the junction contained 14 bases not matched to a gene. Germline V gene sequence: CDR1 ENHRY, CDR2 SYGVKD. The length of the CDR3 is 17 residues. The CDR3 sequence is CATKQGRFMATNEKLFF. The CDR3 DNA reads as TGTGCCACCAAACAGGGGAGGTTTATGGCAACTAATGAAAAACTGTTTTTT.

The chain uses TRBV19 and TRBJ1-1; 8 bases align to TRBD1. The CDR3 length is 17 residues. In germline, CDR1 is LNHDA, CDR2 SQIVND (reference sequence). V trimming: 5 bases; J trimming: 1 base; junction bases outside the gene matches: 12. CDR3 DNA: TGTGCCAGTAGTTCCAAGCTTCAGGGGGCCCCGAACACTGAAGCTTTCTTT. Translated, it gives CASSSKLQGAPNTEAFF.

This chain connects TRBV5-1 to TRBJ1-4; no clear D. The CDR3 is 13 residues long. V was pared by 1 base and J by 6 bases, with 7 bases between. Germline V gene data show CDR1 as SGHRS and CDR2 as YFSETQ. CDR3 coding DNA: TGCGCCAGCAGCTTGATAACAGATGAAAAACTGTTTTTT. It is translated as CASSLITDEKLFF.

This clone was recorded only once. CDR3 amino acids: CASSLGGITEAFF. DNA for the CDR3: TGTGCCAGCAGTTTAGGTGGGATCACTGAAGCTTTCTTT. The chain employs TRBV28 and TRBJ1-1; no reliable D call. Germline CDR1 MDHEN, CDR2 SYDVKM. This CDR3 has 13 residues. Deletions cut 2 bases from V and 4 bases from J, with 8 bases between.

The chain links TRBV19 to TRBJ2-7; 9 bases line up with TRBD1. The J segment lost 4 bases and the V segment lost 6 bases, leaving 4 bases of the junction unmatched. CDR3 length: 13 amino acids. The germline V gene encodes CDR1 LNHDA and CDR2 SQIVND (reference sequence). In DNA form, the CDR3 reads TGTGCCAGTAGACAGGGGGCATTGTACGAGCAGTACTTC. Translating it yields CASRQGALYEQYF.

The chain links TRBV4-2 to TRBJ2-1; 7 bases match TRBD2. CDR1 LGHNA and CDR2 YNFKEQ come from the germline V gene. The CDR3 has 14 amino acids. With V trimmed by 4 bases and J by 1 base, 1 base remained unmatched. The CDR3 loop is CASSPGLSYNEQFF. For the CDR3, the DNA is TGTGCCAGCAGCCCGGGACTATCCTACAATGAGCAGTTCTTC.

The CDR3 DNA sequence: TGCGCCAGCAGCCAAGAATGGATTTCGGGGGAGACCCAGTACTTC. It specifies CASSQEWISGETQYF. This rearrangement joins TRBV4-3 to TRBJ2-5, with a weak D call TRBD2 (5 bases). V dropped 0 bases and J dropped 5 bases, with 13 bases sitting between them. The CDR3 covers 15 residues. Germline V lookup: CDR1 LGHNA, CDR2 YSLEER.

This clone was picked up one time. V gene TRBV4-3 combines with J gene TRBJ2-7; D gene ambiguous. V was cut by 0 bases and J by 0 bases, with 15 bases left in between. This CDR3 region has 17 residues. The V gene's germline CDR1 is LGHNA and CDR2 YSLEER. The DNA of the CDR3 is TGCGCCAGCAGCCAAGATCTGCCAGCCTTAATCTCCTACGAGCAGTACTTC. Protein sequence: CASSQDLPALISYEQYF.

The CDR3 nucleotides are TGTGCCAGCTCACCATCAGTGACACCGGGGGGGAGCGAGCAGTACTTC. Protein product: CASSPSVTPGGSEQYF. This rearrangement joins TRBV18 to TRBJ2-7; 8 nucleotides agree with TRBD2. The CDR3 covers 16 residues. After removal of 2 bases from V and 6 bases from J, the junction contained 12 bases not matched to a gene. Looked up from germline, CDR1 is KGHSH and CDR2 is LQKENI.

The CDR3 here is CASSQVGWEGLGNTIYF. CDR3 coding DNA: TGCGCCAGCAGCCAAGTAGGCTGGGAGGGGCTCGGAAACACCATATATTTT. V gene TRBV4-1 combines with J gene TRBJ1-3; the D gene is possibly TRBD1 (5 bases). The V gene lost 1 base and the J gene lost 4 bases, with 17 bases spanning the gap. Germline CDR1 reads MGHRA; CDR2 reads YSYEKL. CDR3 length: 17 amino acids.

The V gene is TRBV18, the J gene TRBJ2-3; D is unresolved. CDR3 length: 13 residues. Germline V gives CDR1 KGHSH, CDR2 LQKENI. V dropped 0 bases and J dropped 2 bases, with 3 bases sitting between them. The CDR3 coding sequence is TGTGCCAGCTCACCACCCGTCACAGATACGCAGTATTTT. It yields the protein CASSPPVTDTQYF. Filled out from reference TRBV18 and TRBJ2-3, the complete variable domain reads NAGVMQNPRHLVRRRGQEARLRCSPMKGHSHVYWYRQLPEEGLKFMVYLQKENIIDESGMPKERFSAEFPKEGPSILRIQQVVRGDSAAYFCASSPPVTDTQYFGPGTRLTVL.

The chain recombines TRBV7-3 with TRBJ1-1; D is possibly TRBD1 (5 bases). CDR3 length: 14 amino acids. Germline CDR1 SGHTA, CDR2 FQGTGA. V dropped 5 bases and J dropped 1 base, with 11 bases sitting between them. For the CDR3, the DNA is TGTGCCAGCAGCCGACAGAGAGAGAACACTGAAGCTTTCTTT. This translates into CASSRQRENTEAFF.

Written as DNA, the CDR3 is TGTGCCAGCAGGTGGGGTAGCACAGATACGCAGTATTTT. This encodes CASRWGSTDTQYF. The V and J genes are TRBV28 and TRBJ2-3; D is undetermined. Per germline, CDR1 MDHEN and CDR2 SYDVKM. V shed 6 bases and J shed 0 bases, with 7 bases lying between them. The CDR3 spans 13 residues.

The V and J genes are TRBV5-1 and TRBJ1-1; D gene unclear. The CDR3 has 13 residues. The V and J ends lost 8 bases and 0 bases respectively, with 11 bases between them. The germline CDR1 and CDR2 sequences are SGHRS and YFSETQ. The chain's CDR3 is CASQVGLNTEAFF. The CDR3 DNA is TGCGCCAGTCAAGTCGGGTTGAACACTGAAGCTTTCTTT.

This rearrangement joins TRBV5-1 to TRBJ1-1; D is possibly TRBD1 (6 bases). There are 15 residues in the CDR3. Deletions cut 4 bases from V and 1 base from J, with 14 bases between. CDR1 and CDR2 from the germline V gene are SGHRS and YFSETQ. This chain's CDR3 is CASSTLQGGNTEAFF. The CDR3 nucleotides are TGCGCCAGCAGCACCTTACAGGGAGGGAACACTGAAGCTTTCTTT. The whole variable domain, remainder taken from reference TRBV5-1 and TRBJ1-1, is KAGVTQTPRYLIKTRGQQVTLSCSPISGHRSVSWYQQTPGQGLQFLFEYFSETQRNKGNFPGRFSGRQFSNSRSEMNVSTLELGDSALYLCASSTLQGGNTEAFFGQGTRLTVV.

This clone showed up just a few times. V and J are TRBV2 and TRBJ1-5, with D perhaps matching TRBD1 (5 bases). CDR3 length: 13 amino acids. Germline V gives CDR1 SNHLY, CDR2 FYNNEI. V was clipped by 6 bases and J by 5 bases, with 11 bases between them. This CDR3 is CASRGDSYQPQHF. CDR3 DNA sequence: TGTGCCAGCAGGGGCGACAGTTATCAGCCCCAGCATTTT. The full variable domain, completed using reference TRBV2 and TRBJ1-5, is EPEVTQTPSHQVTQMGQEVILRCVPISNHLYFYWYRQILGQKVEFLVSFYNNEISEKSEIFDDQFSVERPDGSNFTLKIRSTKLEDSAMYFCASRGDSYQPQHFGDGTRLSIL.

This chain uses TRBV28 with TRBJ1-1; D gene ambiguous. Trimming stripped 3 bases from V and 0 bases from J, with 8 bases between. The CDR3 has 14 residues. Germline lookup yields CDR1 MDHEN and CDR2 SYDVKM. DNA for the CDR3: TGTGCCAGCAGTTTGTTCATCCTGAACACTGAAGCTTTCTTT. Its protein is CASSLFILNTEAFF.

Only a few counts were recorded for this clone. V is TRBV30 and J is TRBJ1-1; D is ambiguous. The CDR3 covers 12 residues. The germline V and J ends were trimmed by 3 bases and 1 base, with 6 bases remaining between them. In germline, CDR1 is GTSNPN, CDR2 SVGIG (reference sequence). CDR3 sequence (DNA): TGTGCCTGGAGGGCGACGAACACTGAAGCTTTCTTT. Its translation is CAWRATNTEAFF. Together with reference TRBV30 and TRBJ1-1, the CDR3 gives the full variable domain: SQTIHQWPATLVQPVGSPLSLECTVEGTSNPNLYWYRQAAGRGLQLLFYSVGIGQISSEVPQNLSASRPQDRQFILSSKKLLLSDSGFYLCAWRATNTEAFFGQGTRLTVV.

The rearrangement uses TRBV5-1 and TRBJ1-2, with TRBD1 matching over 7 bases. Germline loops: CDR1 SGHRS, CDR2 YFSETQ. The J segment lost 4 bases and the V segment lost 4 bases, leaving 7 bases of the junction unmatched. The CDR3 extends over 14 amino acids. This CDR3 is CASSQDRNFYGYTF. CDR3 nucleotide sequence: TGCGCCAGCAGCCAGGACAGGAATTTCTATGGCTACACCTTC.

This clone was picked up one time. This sequence joins TRBV27 and TRBJ1-6; perhaps TRBD1 as D (6 bases). Per germline, CDR1 MNHEY and CDR2 SMNVEV (reference sequence). The CDR3 is made up of 14 amino acids. The germline V and J ends were trimmed by 6 bases and 10 bases, with 16 bases remaining between them. The CDR3 DNA is TGTGCCAGCAGCCGACCCGAAGGGGGGTCACCCCTCCACTTT. Protein product: CASSRPEGGSPLHF.

This chain links TRBV10-3 with TRBJ2-1; 8 bases match TRBD1. This CDR3 is 17 amino acids long. Unmatched junction bases numbered 7, after V lost 0 bases and J lost 3 bases. Germline-derived CDR1 and CDR2 are ENHRY and SYGVKD. The CDR3 protein is CAISESLGQGLYNEQFF. In DNA form, the CDR3 reads TGTGCCATCAGTGAGTCGTTAGGACAGGGCCTCTACAATGAGCAGTTCTTC.

V usage is TRBV4-1 and J usage is TRBJ2-1; 7 positions match TRBD2. This CDR3 contains 15 residues. V trimming: 3 bases; J trimming: 4 bases; junction bases outside the gene matches: 6. Germline CDR1 reads MGHRA; CDR2 reads YSYEKL. The CDR3 DNA reads TGCGCCAGCAGCCAGAGCGGGGACGCTTACAATGAGCAGTTCTTC. Its translation is CASSQSGDAYNEQFF.

The CDR3 here is CASSSERFGSSGNTIYF. Here the CDR3 DNA reads TGCGCCAGCAGCTCCGAAAGATTCGGAAGTTCTGGAAACACCATATATTTT. The chain links TRBV5-1 to TRBJ1-3; no clear D gene. CDR1 and CDR2 from the germline V gene are SGHRS and YFSETQ. V lost 3 bases, J lost 1 base, and 17 bases lay in between. This CDR3 comprises 17 residues.

V is TRBV7-2 and J is TRBJ1-5; D gene uncertain. The CDR3 is 15 residues long. V lost 2 bases, J lost 9 bases, and 17 bases lay in between. The germline gives CDR1 SGHTA, CDR2 FQGNSA. As DNA, the CDR3 is TGTGCCAGCAGCTTATCTGGTGACGGGGTTTGGCCCCAGCATTTT. It is translated as CASSLSGDGVWPQHF.

V usage is TRBV27 and J usage is TRBJ2-1; D tentatively fits TRBD1 or TRBD2 (6 bases each). The CDR3 length is 15 residues. V was shortened by 2 bases and J by 2 bases, with 10 bases between the two germline ends. Germline V CDR1 and CDR2: MNHEY, SMNVEV (reference sequence). The chain's CDR3 is CASSLGGTPYNEQFF. The CDR3 nucleotides are TGTGCCAGCAGTTTAGGGGGGACACCCTACAATGAGCAGTTCTTC.

The CDR3 DNA reads TGTGCCAGAAGCTTGCCGGGACTAGCGGTTCTAAACAATGAGCAGTTCTTC. This encodes CARSLPGLAVLNNEQFF. The chain has TRBV5-3 and TRBJ2-1; 11 nucleotides align to TRBD2. TRBV5-3 is an open reading frame whose function is uncertain. V was pared by 1 base and J by 5 bases, with 8 bases of the junction left unmatched. There are 17 residues in the CDR3.

The chain couples TRBV7-2 to TRBJ1-5, with 8 nucleotides matching TRBD1. Germline assignment: CDR1 SGHTA and CDR2 FQGNSA. Trimming at V came to 5 bases and at J to 7 bases, leaving 7 bases not matched to a gene. The CDR3 loop spans 14 amino acids. CDR3 sequence (DNA): TGTGCCAGCAGCCAGACAGGGGCCCCCCAGCCCCAGCATTTT. This translates into CASSQTGAPQPQHF.

This clone occurred once. The CDR3 loop reads CASSRRYPSEQFF. For the CDR3, the DNA is TGTGCCAGCAGTCGTCGCTATCCAAGTGAGCAGTTCTTC. The rearrangement uses TRBV28 and TRBJ2-1; the D is unclear. The CDR3 consists of 13 residues. V shed 5 bases and J shed 9 bases, with 14 bases lying between them. Germline CDR1 MDHEN, CDR2 SYDVKM.

Details on this clone: Other DNA sequences in the sample encode the same CDR3. The genes are TRBV19 and TRBJ1-5, with 8 bases fitting TRBD1. Germline loops: CDR1 LNHDA, CDR2 SQIVND (reference sequence). The CDR3 runs to 13 residues. Trimming at V came to 9 bases and at J to 7 bases, leaving 8 bases not matched to a gene. The CDR3 sequence is CASSEQGGQPQHF. CDR3 DNA: TGTGCCAGCTCGGAACAGGGGGGACAGCCCCAGCATTTT.

V usage is TRBV28 and J usage is TRBJ2-3; 9 nucleotides agree with TRBD1. Looked up from germline, CDR1 is MDHEN and CDR2 is SYDVKM. The CDR3 runs 15 residues. Trimming took 8 bases from V and 4 from J; bases not matched to a gene: 10. The CDR3 loop reads CASGSTGGVPDTQYF. DNA for the CDR3: TGTGCCAGCGGGTCCACAGGGGGCGTCCCAGATACGCAGTATTTT.

The chain couples TRBV7-2 to TRBJ2-5, with a weak D call TRBD2 (6 bases). Germline V gene data show CDR1 as SGHTA and CDR2 as FQGNSA. V lost 2 bases and J 3 bases, leaving 10 bases between the germline ends. The CDR3 covers 14 residues. The CDR3 DNA is TGTGCCAGCAGCTTATCCTGGGGGGAAGAGACCCAGTACTTC. Translated: CASSLSWGEETQYF.